This T cell receptor (beta chain) was identified in a study of CD8 T cells in ankylosing spondylitis. Study outcomes and limitations: Reported data indicate significant enrichment of disease-linked clones within matched ankylosing spondylitis synovial fluid.

This clonotype has a count of ten or more. What it recognizes is unknown. Per the germline V gene, CDR1 is DFQATT and CDR2 is SNEGSKA (reference sequence). V dropped 2 bases and J dropped 0 bases, with 8 bases sitting between them. The CDR3 consists of 13 residues. Making use of molecular barcodes, quantitative 5'-RACE generated TCR beta libraries. TCRdb re-analysed the 5' RACE reads in MiXCR, keeping a single row per CDR3 protein. Of roughly 230,000 distinct CDR3 sequences listed, roughly 8.2% were seen once; the top ten hold 4% to 5%. The sample consisted of blood, either unsorted or a sorted T cell fraction (not recorded which). The chain uses TRBV20-1 and TRBJ2-7; the D gene is possibly TRBD2 (6 bases). The TCR comes from a female donor with ankylosing spondylitis or in good health (not recorded which). CDR3: CSARPGASYEQYF. CDR3 nucleotides: TGCAGTGCTAGACCGGGAGCCTCCTACGAGCAGTACTTC.